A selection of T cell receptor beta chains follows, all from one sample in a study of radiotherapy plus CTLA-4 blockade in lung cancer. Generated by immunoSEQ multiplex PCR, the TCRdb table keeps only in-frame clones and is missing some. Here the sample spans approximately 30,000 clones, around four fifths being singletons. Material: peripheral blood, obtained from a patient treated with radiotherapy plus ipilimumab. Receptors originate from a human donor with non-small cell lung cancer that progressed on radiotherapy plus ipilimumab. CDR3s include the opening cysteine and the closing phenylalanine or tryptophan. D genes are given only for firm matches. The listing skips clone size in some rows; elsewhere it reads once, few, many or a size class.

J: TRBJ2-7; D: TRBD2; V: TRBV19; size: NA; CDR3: CASTRTSGGYEQYF; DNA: TGTGCCAGTACCCGGACTAGCGGGGGCTACGAGCAGTACTTC
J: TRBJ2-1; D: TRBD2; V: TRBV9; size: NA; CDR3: CASSVKAGGLDEQFF; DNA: TGTGCCAGCAGCGTTAAAGCGGGGGGCCTGGATGAGCAGTTCTTC
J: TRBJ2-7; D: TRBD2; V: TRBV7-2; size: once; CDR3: CASESMGRGEQYF; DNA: TGTGCCAGCGAGTCTATGGGGAGGGGCGAGCAGTACTTC
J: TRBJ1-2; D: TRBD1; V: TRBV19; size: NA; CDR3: CASTPTGGNGYTF; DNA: TGTGCCAGTACCCCGACAGGGGGGAATGGCTACACCTTC
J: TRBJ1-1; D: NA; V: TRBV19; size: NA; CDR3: CAVRGTEAFF; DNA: TGTGCGGTGAGAGGGACTGAAGCTTTCTTT
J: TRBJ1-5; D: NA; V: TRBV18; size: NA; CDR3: CASSPGTISQPQHF; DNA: TGTGCCAGCTCACCCGGGACAATCTCTCAGCCCCAGCATTTT
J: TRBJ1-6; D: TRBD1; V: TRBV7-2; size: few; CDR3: CASSLAGTASLVLHF; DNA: TGTGCCAGCAGCTTAGCCGGGACAGCCTCCCTGGTCCTCCACTTT
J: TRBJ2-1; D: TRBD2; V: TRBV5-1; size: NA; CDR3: CASSFLAGGLNEQFF; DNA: TGCGCCAGCAGCTTCCTAGCGGGGGGGCTTAATGAGCAGTTCTTC
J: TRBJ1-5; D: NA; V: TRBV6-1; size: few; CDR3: CASRRGGWGQPQHF; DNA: TGTGCCAGCAGACGCGGGGGTTGGGGTCAGCCCCAGCATTTT
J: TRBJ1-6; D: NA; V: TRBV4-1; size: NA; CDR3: CASSQVMGGGISPLHF; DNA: TGCGCCAGCAGCCAAGTGATGGGCGGGGGGATTTCACCCCTCCACTTT
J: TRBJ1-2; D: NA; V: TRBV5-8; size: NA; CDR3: CASSLRVSGYTF; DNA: TGTGCCAGCAGCTTGCGGGTTTCCGGCTACACCTTC
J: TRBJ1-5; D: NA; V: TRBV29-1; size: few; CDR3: CSVVEGDYNQPQHF; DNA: TGCAGCGTTGTCGAAGGGGATTACAATCAGCCCCAGCATTTT
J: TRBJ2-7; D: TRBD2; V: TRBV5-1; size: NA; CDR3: CASRQTASGGNAYEQYF; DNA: TGCGCCAGCAGGCAAACTGCTAGCGGGGGGAACGCCTACGAGCAGTACTTC
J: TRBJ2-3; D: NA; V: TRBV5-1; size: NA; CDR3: CASTGTDTQYF; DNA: TGCGCCAGCACGGGAACAGATACGCAGTATTTT
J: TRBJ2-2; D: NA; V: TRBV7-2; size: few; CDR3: CASSALDTWELFF; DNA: TGTGCCAGCAGCGCCCTGGACACCTGGGAGCTGTTTTTT
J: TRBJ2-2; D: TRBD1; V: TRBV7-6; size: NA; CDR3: CASSLAAGQGSGELFF; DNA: TGTGCCAGCAGCTTAGCAGCAGGACAGGGGTCCGGGGAGCTGTTTTTT
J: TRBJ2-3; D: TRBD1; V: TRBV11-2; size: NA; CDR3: CASSLGDRGADTQYF; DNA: TGTGCCAGCAGCTTAGGCGACAGGGGGGCCGATACGCAGTATTTT
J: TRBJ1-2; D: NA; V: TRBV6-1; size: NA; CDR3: CASSEVLRQANYGYTF; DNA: TGTGCCAGCAGTGAGGTTTTACGACAGGCTAACTATGGCTACACCTTC
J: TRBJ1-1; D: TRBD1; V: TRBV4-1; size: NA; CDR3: CASSPGQGARGMNTEAFF; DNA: TGCGCCAGCAGCCCGGGACAGGGGGCTAGGGGGATGAACACTGAAGCTTTCTTT
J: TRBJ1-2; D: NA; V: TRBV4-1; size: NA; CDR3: CASSQVGGDGGYTF; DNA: TGCGCCAGCAGCCAAGTGGGGGGGGATGGTGGCTACACCTTC
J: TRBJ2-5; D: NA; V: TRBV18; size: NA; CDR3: CALSAFPGETQYF; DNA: TGTGCCCTTTCGGCGTTCCCGGGGGAGACCCAGTACTTC
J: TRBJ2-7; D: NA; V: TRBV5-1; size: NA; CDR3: CASSGGTGPQVSYEQYF; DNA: TGCGCCAGCAGCGGAGGGACGGGTCCCCAAGTCTCCTACGAGCAGTACTTC